The present entry profiles one T cell receptor (beta chain) with its context. Its antigen is undetermined. Genomic DNA per cell subset filled all wells of several immunoSEQ plates. In the original workflow: ImmunoSEQ gave junction-only sequences without quality scores, so filtering differed. Clones were sequenced by immunoSEQ multiplex PCR, and TCRdb holds only the in-frame ones, with some missing. The V and J calls and clone size were taken over from that table, and D and trimming were inferred from the DNA. The data hold about 450,000 clones, with roughly three quarters observed a single time. This specimen belongs to a study of shared clonotypes between healthy human individuals. As for the study in general: A couple of women and a few men aged 18 to 49 made up the donors.

Findings and caveats of the study: An anticipated effect of sequencing depth on clonotype sharing among donors was recognized.

Germline V CDR1 and CDR2: SGDLS, YYNGEE. V lost 0 bases, J lost 1 base, and 8 bases lay in between. CDR3 size: 15 residues. This sequence was found in a woman aged 40 to 50 in good health. Some clones in this sample may be carry-over from other donors' samples. The chain carries TRBV9 and TRBJ2-1; D remains ambiguous. Sequencing was done on a sample of PBMCs. CDR3 amino acids: CASSVGPESYNEQFF. CDR3 in DNA: TGTGCCAGCAGCGTAGGACCCGAGTCCTACAATGAGCAGTTCTTC.